This note documents a single T cell receptor beta chain sequence. Its antigen is unknown. These data are taken from a study of beta chain features in type 1 diabetes. About the study: Age, gender and cell yields were similar between patients and healthy donors.

Every isolated RNA sample was fully reverse transcribed, so sequencing captured expressed TCRB transcripts. Some clones are missing from TCRdb's copy, which holds only in-frame ones; the method was immunoSEQ multiplex PCR. This sample has some 150,000 clones, with roughly 9% found just once. Germline values: CDR1 MNHEY, CDR2 SVGAGI. Trimming took 8 bases from V and 6 from J, leaving 17 bases between them. CDR3 length: 14 amino acids. Whole-study results and caveats: Researchers report that Type 1 diabetes patients had moderately but significantly shorter TCRB CDR3s across all four CD4+ subsets. Junctions at VDJ sites from type 1 diabetes patients had fewer insertions and more deletions.

Sequenced sample: central memory CD4+ T cells from blood. The chain has TRBV6-5 and TRBJ2-1; the D is unclear. The TCR comes from a woman between 25 and 40 years old with type 1 diabetes. The CDR3 here is CASAKQPIPNEQFF. The DNA of the CDR3 is TGTGCCAGCGCAAAACAGCCTATCCCCAATGAGCAGTTCTTC.